A selection of T cell receptor beta chains follows, all from one sample in a study of T cell responses to AZD1222 COVID-19 vaccine. This table comes from immunoSEQ multiplex PCR, and its TCRdb copy is limited to in-frame clones, with some not included. The data hold 150,000 or so clones, with 75% to 90% observed a single time. The input for sequencing was peripheral blood, taken after recovery from COVID-19. The source of these receptors is an adult who had recovered from COVID-19. CDR3s include the opening cysteine and the closing phenylalanine or tryptophan. The order of the fields is J gene, CDR3 length, D gene, V gene, clone size, CDR3 protein, CDR3 DNA. D genes are given only for firm matches. Clone size is given for some rows only: seen once, a few or many times, or a class if the clone is expanded.

TRBJ1-1 | 16 | - | TRBV11-2 | - | CASSFLSQGSGTEAFF | TGTGCCAGCAGCTTCCTTAGTCAGGGCTCCGGCACTGAAGCTTTCTTT
TRBJ2-7 | 14 | - | TRBV7-8 | once | CASSHREGRSEQYF | TGTGCCAGCAGCCACAGGGAGGGAAGATCCGAGCAGTACTTC
TRBJ1-6 | 17 | TRBD1 | TRBV9 | few | CASSVGPGGLNNSPLHF | TGTGCCAGCAGCGTAGGGCCAGGGGGTTTGAATAATTCACCCCTCCACTTT
TRBJ1-5 | 17 | - | TRBV9 | - | CASKRSQRRTVNQPQHF | TGTGCCAGCAAGCGTAGCCAACGGAGGACAGTAAATCAGCCCCAGCATTTT
TRBJ2-5 | 13 | TRBD1 | TRBV5-1 | - | CASSSGQQETQYF | TGCGCCAGCAGCTCGGGACAGCAAGAGACCCAGTACTTC
TRBJ2-1 | 17 | TRBD2 | TRBV6-2/TRBV6-3 | - | CASSYETSGALYNEQFF | TGTGCCAGCAGTTACGAGACTAGCGGGGCCCTCTACAATGAGCAGTTCTTC
TRBJ1-6 | 15 | - | TRBV6-5 | - | CASSTRGGVNSPLHF | TGTGCCAGCAGTACCCGGGGGGGGGTCAATTCACCCCTCCACTTT
TRBJ2-5 | 11 | - | TRBV12-3/TRBV12-4 | - | CASSYGETQYF | TGTGCCAGCAGTTACGGGGAGACCCAGTACTTC
TRBJ1-6 | 19 | TRBD1 | TRBV11-2 | - | CASSLGGQGLIPYNSPLHF | TGTGCCAGCAGCTTGGGGGGACAGGGCCTAATCCCCTATAATTCACCCCTCCACTTT
TRBJ2-6 | 17 | TRBD2 | TRBV6-2/TRBV6-3 | - | CASSQRDGTSGANVLTF | TGTGCCAGCAGCCAGCGGGACGGGACCTCTGGGGCCAACGTCCTGACTTTC
TRBJ2-7 | 13 | - | TRBV12-3/TRBV12-4 | - | CASRPDSTYEQYF | TGTGCCAGCAGGCCCGACAGTACCTACGAGCAGTACTTC
TRBJ2-7 | 14 | - | TRBV5-1 | - | CASSPRDRFHEQYF | TGCGCCAGCAGCCCCCGGGACCGTTTTCACGAGCAGTACTTC
TRBJ2-3 | 17 | TRBD2 | TRBV5-1 | - | CASSSTGTSGALDTQYF | TGCGCCAGCAGCTCGACCGGGACTAGCGGGGCACTAGATACGCAGTATTTT
TRBJ2-3 | 13 | - | TRBV7-9 | - | CASSSSVTDTQYF | TGTGCCAGCAGCTCTAGCGTCACAGATACGCAGTATTTT
TRBJ2-7 | 20 | TRBD2 | TRBV28 | - | CASSSTPISGRAYLLWEQYF | TGTGCCAGCAGTTCAACGCCCATTAGCGGGAGGGCCTATCTTCTCTGGGAGCAGTACTTC
TRBJ2-7 | 14 | - | TRBV7-8 | - | CASSLGDSNYEQYF | TGTGCCAGCAGCTTAGGGGACTCCAACTACGAGCAGTACTTC
TRBJ2-2 | 15 | TRBD1 | TRBV5-1 | - | CASRRRTGGTGELFF | TGCGCCAGCAGGAGACGCACAGGGGGCACCGGGGAGCTGTTTTTT
TRBJ1-4 | 13 | TRBD1 | TRBV10-3 | few | CAIKPGTGEKLFF | TGTGCCATCAAGCCCGGGACAGGGGAAAAACTGTTTTTT
TRBJ1-6 | 15 | TRBD1 | TRBV3-1/TRBV3-2 | - | CASSQGGQNNSPLHF | TGTGCCAGCAGCCAAGGGGGACAGAATAATTCACCCCTCCACTTT
TRBJ2-7 | 13 | - | TRBV10-3 | - | CAIKAGISDEQYF | TGTGCCATCAAGGCAGGGATATCAGACGAGCAGTACTTC
TRBJ2-2 | 15 | TRBD2 | TRBV9 | - | CASSVQPSGTGELFF | TGTGCCAGCAGCGTCCAGCCAAGCGGGACGGGGGAGCTGTTTTTT
TRBJ2-7 | 18 | - | TRBV6-1 | - | CASSEAPVRGIIVYEQYF | TGTGCCAGCAGTGAAGCCCCCGTGAGAGGTATAATTGTGTACGAGCAGTACTTC
TRBJ2-7 | 11 | - | TRBV28 | - | CASSALHEQYF | TGTGCCAGCAGTGCCTTACACGAGCAGTACTTC
TRBJ2-4 | 17 | - | TRBV19 | - | CASSQPPGFGAKNIQYF | TGTGCCAGTAGTCAACCGCCGGGGTTTGGAGCCAAAAACATTCAGTACTTC
TRBJ1-1 | 15 | TRBD1 | TRBV10-3 | few | CAISETGTVNTEAFF | TGTGCCATCAGTGAAACCGGGACAGTGAACACTGAAGCTTTCTTT
TRBJ2-1 | 16 | TRBD1 | TRBV5-1 | - | CASSPGMDRGYNEQFF | TGCGCCAGCAGCCCGGGTATGGACAGGGGATACAATGAGCAGTTCTTC
TRBJ2-3 | 15 | TRBD1 | TRBV7-2 | once | CASSSTPVGQGTQYF | TGTGCCAGCAGCTCCACGCCCGTAGGACAGGGAACGCAGTATTTT
TRBJ2-1 | 12 | - | TRBV3-1/TRBV3-2 | - | CASSLEGREQFF | TGTGCCAGCAGCCTCGAGGGGCGCGAGCAGTTCTTC
TRBJ2-3 | 15 | TRBD1 | TRBV6-6 | - | CASSLGQGATDTQYF | TGTGCCAGCAGTTTAGGACAGGGGGCAACAGATACGCAGTATTTT
TRBJ2-4 | 13 | - | TRBV13 | - | CASSTLHENIQYF | TGTGCCAGCAGCACCCTACACGAAAACATTCAGTACTTC
TRBJ1-1 | 16 | - | TRBV6-5 | few | CASSYSPPTGSTEAFF | TGTGCCAGCAGTTACTCCCCCCCGACAGGCTCCACTGAAGCTTTCTTT
TRBJ1-2 | 13 | - | TRBV6-6 | - | CASHLIPNYGYTF | TGTGCCAGCCACCTTATTCCGAACTATGGCTACACCTTC
TRBJ1-2 | 13 | - | TRBV5-6 | few | CASTLPPWGGYTF | TGTGCCAGTACCCTCCCGCCTTGGGGTGGCTACACCTTC
TRBJ1-5 | 14 | TRBD1 | TRBV15 | - | CATSRGTGEEPQHF | TGTGCCACCAGCAGAGGGACAGGAGAGGAGCCCCAGCATTTT
TRBJ1-1 | 15 | TRBD1 | TRBV7-7 | - | CASSLAPGQAAEAFF | TGTGCCAGCAGCTTAGCTCCGGGACAGGCGGCTGAAGCTTTCTTT
TRBJ1-1 | 13 | - | TRBV18 | - | CASSPPSSDEAFF | TGTGCCAGCTCACCTCCTAGCTCAGATGAAGCTTTCTTT
TRBJ1-2 | 15 | TRBD1 | TRBV7-2 | once | CASSIQGATSYGYTF | TGTGCCAGCAGTATACAGGGGGCTACCAGCTATGGCTACACCTTC
TRBJ1-3 | 11 | - | TRBV29-1 | - | CSVESGNTIYF | TGCAGCGTTGAGTCGGGAAACACCATATATTTT
TRBJ1-1 | 13 | - | TRBV7-9 | once | CASSSLQGTEAFF | TGTGCCAGCAGCTCGTTACAGGGCACTGAAGCTTTCTTT
TRBJ1-1 | 15 | TRBD1 | TRBV27 | - | CASSSRTGGNTEAFF | TGTGCCAGCAGTTCCCGGACAGGAGGGAACACTGAAGCTTTCTTT
TRBJ2-5 | 17 | TRBD1 | TRBV28 | once | CASSLSGAGGLRETQYF | TGTGCCAGCAGTTTATCTGGGGCAGGGGGTCTGAGGGAGACCCAGTACTTC
TRBJ1-5 | 17 | TRBD1 | TRBV5-6 | - | CASSLGMGQGFNQPQHF | TGTGCCAGCAGCTTGGGGATGGGACAGGGATTTAATCAGCCCCAGCATTTT
TRBJ2-7 | 13 | - | TRBV4-2 | - | CASSQDGVDEQYF | TGTGCCAGCAGCCAAGATGGCGTGGACGAGCAGTACTTC
TRBJ2-1 | 13 | TRBD1 | TRBV5-1 | few | CASWGTGGGEQFF | TGCGCCAGTTGGGGGACAGGGGGCGGCGAGCAGTTCTTC
TRBJ2-1 | 15 | - | TRBV19 | - | CASSMGTGGLNEQFF | TGTGCCAGTAGTATGGGCACGGGTGGCTTGAATGAGCAGTTCTTC
TRBJ2-1 | 15 | TRBD2 | TRBV6-4 | - | CASSEVAGASNEQFF | TGTGCCAGCAGTGAGGTAGCGGGGGCCTCCAATGAGCAGTTCTTC
TRBJ2-7 | 17 | - | TRBV5-1 | - | CASSLQFLTGHQGEQYF | TGCGCCAGCAGCTTACAATTCCTAACAGGGCACCAAGGGGAGCAGTACTTC
TRBJ2-7 | 13 | - | TRBV27 | - | CASSRKVYLEQYF | TGTGCCAGCAGTCGGAAAGTATACCTTGAGCAGTACTTC
TRBJ2-7 | 17 | TRBD1 | TRBV5-1 | few | CASSLPQDRGITYEQYF | TGCGCCAGCAGCTTGCCCCAGGACAGGGGAATAACCTACGAGCAGTACTTC
TRBJ1-5 | 20 | - | TRBV7-6 | - | CASSLALADPNFHSNQPQHF | TGTGCCAGCAGCTTAGCGTTGGCAGATCCCAACTTTCATAGCAATCAGCCCCAGCATTTT
TRBJ1-1 | 13 | - | TRBV10-3 | - | CAITGPDATEAFF | TGTGCCATCACGGGGCCAGATGCCACTGAAGCTTTCTTT